Listed below are T cell receptor beta chains from one sample, sequenced in a study of CD8 T cells in Susac syndrome. One entry per CDR3 protein, called by TCRdb with MiXCR from the immunoSEQ multiplex PCR reads. This table has about 130,000 distinct CDR3 sequences, under 95% appearing once. Sequenced input: CD8+ T cells from PBMCs. All receptors come from a human donor with multiple sclerosis. The CDR3 runs from the conserved cysteine through the conserved F or W. The D gene is left open where the match is weak. Expanded clones get a size class; other rows say once, few or many, or leave the size out.

clone_size d_call cdr3_length j_call v_call cdr3_aa cdr3_nt
NA NA 10 TRBJ2-5 TRBV29-1 CSVVLETQYF TGCAGCGTTGTGTTGGAGACCCAGTACTTC
few TRBD1 15 TRBJ2-7 TRBV2 CASSWLRQGRNEQYF TGTGCCAGCTCTTGGTTGAGACAGGGACGGAACGAGCAGTACTTC
NA NA 14 TRBJ2-2 TRBV27 CASSLWGVSGELFF TGTGCCAGCAGTTTATGGGGAGTGTCCGGGGAGCTGTTTTTT
NA TRBD1 17 TRBJ2-6 TRBV12-3/TRBV12-4 CASSGQGRRSGANVLTF TGTGCCAGCAGTGGACAGGGGCGCCGCTCTGGGGCCAACGTCCTGACTTTC
few TRBD2 15 TRBJ2-7 TRBV27 CASSLSGLAGDEQYF TGTGCCAGCAGTTTATCGGGGCTAGCGGGAGACGAGCAGTACTTC
NA NA 16 TRBJ2-7 TRBV27 CASSFSYGGLVYEQYF TGTGCCAGCAGTTTCTCGTACGGAGGGTTGGTCTACGAGCAGTACTTC
NA NA 14 TRBJ1-2 TRBV6-5 CASSYGAGVTGYTF TGTGCCAGCAGTTACGGGGCGGGAGTCACGGGCTACACCTTC
NA NA 14 TRBJ2-2 TRBV27 CASSALANTGELFF TGTGCCAGCAGCGCCCTTGCGAACACCGGGGAGCTGTTTTTT
NA NA 14 TRBJ2-1 TRBV14 CASSPTISYNEQFF TGTGCCAGCAGCCCGACCATCTCCTACAATGAGCAGTTCTTC
once NA 13 TRBJ2-1 TRBV15 CATSSGGLNEQFF TGTGCCACCAGCTCCGGGGGACTCAATGAGCAGTTCTTC
once TRBD2 16 TRBJ2-3 TRBV5-6 CASSFLAGGPVDTQYF TGTGCCAGCAGCTTCCTAGCGGGAGGGCCGGTGGATACGCAGTATTTT
NA NA 15 TRBJ1-1 TRBV4-1 CASSHPGLGNTEAFF TGCGCCAGCAGCCACCCAGGGTTGGGGAACACTGAAGCTTTCTTT
NA NA 14 TRBJ1-4 TRBV7-9 CASSTGTRNEKLFF TGTGCCAGCAGCACCGGGACAAGAAATGAAAAACTGTTTTTT
NA TRBD1 15 TRBJ1-5 TRBV5-6 CASSGGTGSNQPQHF TGTGCCAGCAGCGGGGGGACAGGGAGCAATCAGCCCCAGCATTTT
NA NA 14 TRBJ2-1 TRBV12-3/TRBV12-4 CASSLEPLNNEQFF TGTGCCAGCAGTCTAGAACCCCTAAACAATGAGCAGTTCTTC
NA NA 14 TRBJ2-2 TRBV7-9 CASSPTVFTGELFF TGTGCCAGCAGCCCGACAGTTTTCACCGGGGAGCTGTTTTTT
NA TRBD2 17 TRBJ2-3 TRBV6-5 CASSYSELAGGPDTQYF TGTGCCAGCAGTTACTCGGAACTAGCGGGAGGCCCAGATACGCAGTATTTT
NA TRBD1 14 TRBJ2-2 TRBV27 CASSLTGMVGELFF TGTGCCAGCAGTTTGACAGGGATGGTCGGGGAGCTGTTTTTT
NA NA 15 TRBJ2-1 TRBV19 CASSTANTVNNEQFF TGTGCCAGTAGTACCGCCAACACAGTCAACAATGAGCAGTTCTTC
NA NA 12 TRBJ2-5 TRBV28 CASSFDPQAQYF TGTGCCAGCAGTTTTGACCCCCAGGCCCAGTACTTC
NA NA 14 TRBJ2-2 TRBV2 CASSKTSNTGELFF TGTGCCAGCAGTAAAACTAGCAACACCGGGGAGCTGTTTTTT
NA NA 15 TRBJ1-4 TRBV2 CASSLPGATNEKLFF TGTGCCAGCAGTCTACCGGGGGCAACTAATGAAAAACTGTTTTTT
NA NA 12 TRBJ1-5 TRBV5-6 CASSLRAKAQHF TGTGCCAGCAGCTTGAGAGCCAAAGCCCAGCATTTT
NA NA 14 TRBJ1-5 TRBV19 CASYTGAGNQPQHF TGTGCCAGCTATACAGGAGCCGGTAATCAGCCCCAGCATTTT
NA TRBD1 13 TRBJ1-2 TRBV7-2 CASSLGTGEGYTF TGTGCCAGCAGCTTAGGGACAGGGGAAGGCTACACCTTC